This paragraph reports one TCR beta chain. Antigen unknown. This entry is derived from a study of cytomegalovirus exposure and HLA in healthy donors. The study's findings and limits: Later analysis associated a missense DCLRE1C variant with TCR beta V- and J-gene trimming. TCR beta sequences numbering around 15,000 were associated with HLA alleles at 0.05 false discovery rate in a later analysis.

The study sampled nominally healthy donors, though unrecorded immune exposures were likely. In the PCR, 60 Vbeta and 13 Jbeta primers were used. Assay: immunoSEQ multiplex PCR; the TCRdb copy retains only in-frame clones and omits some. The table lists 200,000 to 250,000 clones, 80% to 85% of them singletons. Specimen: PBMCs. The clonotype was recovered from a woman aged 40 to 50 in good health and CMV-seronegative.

For the CDR3, the DNA is TGCAGCGTTGAAGTGGGGGGTTGGCAGTCTAATGAGCAGTTCTTC. This gives the protein CSVEVGGWQSNEQFF. The chain joins TRBV29-1 to TRBJ2-1; possibly TRBD2 for D (6 bases). Germline CDR1 SQVTM, CDR2 ANQGSEA. Trimming stripped 1 base from V and 7 bases from J, with 17 bases between. The CDR3 is 15 residues long.